This TCR beta chain was retrieved from a study of shared clonotypes between healthy human individuals. This CDR3 has 14 amino acids. CDR1 and CDR2 (germline): SGHAT, FQNNGV. The junction had 7 bases not matched to a gene; V was cut back by 3 bases and J by 5 bases. Cells designated naive CD8 were CD45RO-negative and were positively selected for CCR7, with terminally differentiated effector memory CD45RA+ cells excluded. Method: immunoSEQ multiplex PCR; TCRdb's copy keeps in-frame clones and lacks some. Here the sample spans about 590,000 clones, 95% to 96% being singletons. The receptor was derived from a young woman in good health. This rearrangement joins TRBV11-2 to TRBJ2-7; 7 bases align to TRBD2. Sequencing was performed on naive CD8+ T cells sorted from blood. The CDR3 DNA follows: TGTGCCAGCAGCTTGACGGGAGGTTCCCACGAGCAGTACTTC. This translates into CASSLTGGSHEQYF.